This T cell receptor (beta chain) derives from a study of blood T cell repertoires in COVID-19. Study background: Sources were T cells, B-cell-depleted T cells, or PBMCs; the material itself was cDNA or gDNA.

Profiled with immunoSEQ multiplex PCR; TCRdb holds only in-frame clones, not every one. The sample consists of around 330,000 clones, approximately 89% of them appearing once. In germline, CDR1 is MNHEY, CDR2 SVGAGI. J gave up 0 bases and V 4 bases, and 8 bases lay outside the gene matches. This CDR3 has 16 residues. Participants were placed into cohorts based on the clinical history they reported. The chain is built from TRBV6-5 and TRBJ2-7; 8 nucleotides match TRBD1. Sequencing used PBMCs or T cells enriched from blood (not recorded which). The receptor's source is a woman in her thirties or forties who had recovered from COVID-19. Here the CDR3 DNA reads TGTGCCAGCAGTTCGAACAGGGGGTCTAGCTCCTACGAGCAGTACTTC. It encodes CASSSNRGSSSYEQYF.